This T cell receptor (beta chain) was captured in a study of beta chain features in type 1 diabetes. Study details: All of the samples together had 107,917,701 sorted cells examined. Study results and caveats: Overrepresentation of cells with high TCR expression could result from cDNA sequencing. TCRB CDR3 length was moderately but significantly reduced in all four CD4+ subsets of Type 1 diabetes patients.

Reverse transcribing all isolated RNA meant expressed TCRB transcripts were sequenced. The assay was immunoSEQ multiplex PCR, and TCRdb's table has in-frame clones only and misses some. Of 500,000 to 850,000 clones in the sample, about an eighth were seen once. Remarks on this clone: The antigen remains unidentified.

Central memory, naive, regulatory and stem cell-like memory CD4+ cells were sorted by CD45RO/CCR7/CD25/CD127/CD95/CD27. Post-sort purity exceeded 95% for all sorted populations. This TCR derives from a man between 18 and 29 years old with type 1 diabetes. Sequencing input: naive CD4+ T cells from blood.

The CDR3 protein is CASSPRGGLITTDTQYF. The CDR3 DNA is TGTGCCAGCAGCCCCCGTGGGGGACTTATTACCACAGATACGCAGTATTTT. The V gene is TRBV7-3, the J gene TRBJ2-3, with D possibly TRBD2 on 6 matching bases. Trimming cost V 5 bases and J 2 bases, with 20 bases left between them. CDR3 size: 17 residues. From germline, CDR1 is SGHTA and CDR2 FQGTGA.